The 2 T cell receptor beta chains below all came from one sample that was sequenced in a study of T cells in Graves' hyperthyroidism and ophthalmopathy. RNA transcripts gave rise to amplified TCR beta CDR3 regions. HTBI primers drove first-round RT-PCR of the TCR CDR3. A single record per CDR3 protein comes from TCRdb applying MiXCR to the multiplex PCR reads. Altogether over 650,000 distinct CDR3 sequences are present, about 15% being singletons, with the ten largest covering around 7.7%. Sequenced material: blood. The source of these receptors is a man between 18 and 35 years old with Graves' hyperthyroidism.

This clonotype was recorded many times. The chain carries TRBV10-3 and TRBJ2-5; D remains ambiguous. Trimming left V 2 bases short and J 2 bases short, with 6 bases between. Germline CDR1 ENHRY, CDR2 SYGVKD. This CDR3 is 13 amino acids long. The CDR3 DNA reads TGTGCCATCAGTGAGGCAGTTCAAGAGACCCAGTACTTC. This encodes CAISEAVQETQYF.

Ten or more counts support this clonotype. CDR3 DNA: TGTGCCAGCTCATCCGGCCGTTCCACAGATACGCAGTATTTT. Its protein is CASSSGRSTDTQYF. The chain carries TRBV18 and TRBJ2-3, with D hard to call. The CDR3 is made up of 14 amino acids. Looked up from germline, CDR1 is KGHSH and CDR2 is LQKENI. V was cut by 5 bases and J by 2 bases, with 11 bases left in between.